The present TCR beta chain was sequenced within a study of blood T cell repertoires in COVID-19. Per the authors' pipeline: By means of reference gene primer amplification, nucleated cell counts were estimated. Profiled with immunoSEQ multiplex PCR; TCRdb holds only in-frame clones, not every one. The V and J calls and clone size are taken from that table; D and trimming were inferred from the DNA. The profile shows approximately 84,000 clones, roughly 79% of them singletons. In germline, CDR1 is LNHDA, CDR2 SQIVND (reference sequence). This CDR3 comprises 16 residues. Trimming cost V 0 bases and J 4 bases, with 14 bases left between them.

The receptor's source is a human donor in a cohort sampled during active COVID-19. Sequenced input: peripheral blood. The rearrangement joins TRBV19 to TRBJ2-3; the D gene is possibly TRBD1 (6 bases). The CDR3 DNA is TGTGCCAGTAGTATAGACAGGGGATTTGATGCAGATACGCAGTATTTT. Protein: CASSIDRGFDADTQYF.